The clone carrying this TCR beta chain was detected a few times. The antigen is unknown. The record originates from a study of OX40 agonist ivuxolimab in advanced cancers. Overall study findings and caveats: Relatively little clonal expansion, among the lowest observed, appeared in partial responders at 0.1-3.0 mg/kg.

Clones were read by immunoSEQ multiplex PCR, and TCRdb kept only the in-frame ones, dropping some. The repertoire has around 13,000 clones, under 80% of them found once; the top ten carry about 32%. J was trimmed by 2 bases and V by 2 bases; bases with no gene match: 0. The length of the CDR3 is 15 residues. Germline values: CDR1 MGHDK, CDR2 SYGVNS. The origin of this receptor is an adult with an advanced solid tumor such as melanoma, head and neck, liver or kidney cancer. This chain joins TRBV25-1 and TRBJ2-5; 12 nucleotides line up with TRBD2. Sample: CD4+ or CD8+ T cells sorted from blood, taken in a trial of the OX40 agonist ivuxolimab. CDR3 nucleotides: TGTGCCAGCAGTGAAGGGACTAGCGGGCAAGAGACCCAGTACTTC. Translating it yields CASSEGTSGQETQYF.